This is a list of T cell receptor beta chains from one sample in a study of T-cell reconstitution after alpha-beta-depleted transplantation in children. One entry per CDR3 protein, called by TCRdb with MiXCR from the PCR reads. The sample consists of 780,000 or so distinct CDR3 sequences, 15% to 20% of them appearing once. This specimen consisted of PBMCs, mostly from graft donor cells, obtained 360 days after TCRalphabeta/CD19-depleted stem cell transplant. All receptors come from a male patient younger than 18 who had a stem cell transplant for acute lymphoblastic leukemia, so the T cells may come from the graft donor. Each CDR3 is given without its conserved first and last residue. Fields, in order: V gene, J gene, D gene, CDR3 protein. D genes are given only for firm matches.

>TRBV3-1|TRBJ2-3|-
ASSHTTTQGDTQY
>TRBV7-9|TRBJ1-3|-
ASSSPFLNSGNTIY
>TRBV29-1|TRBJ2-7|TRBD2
SVGGLEQY
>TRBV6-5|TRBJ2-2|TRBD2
ASTKGRGDTGELF
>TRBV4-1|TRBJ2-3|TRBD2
ASSQPSGADTQY
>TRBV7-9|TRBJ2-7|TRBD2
ASRGGRYEQY
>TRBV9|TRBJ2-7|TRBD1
ASSGPGTGGTFGSYEQY
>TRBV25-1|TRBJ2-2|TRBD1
ASSVLQGAGTGELF
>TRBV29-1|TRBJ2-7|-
CARKGRGEQY
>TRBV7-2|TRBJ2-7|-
ASSLRLVPPSYEQY
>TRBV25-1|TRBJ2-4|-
ASSNQGRGNIQY
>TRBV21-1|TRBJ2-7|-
ASSKMRGAYRYEQY
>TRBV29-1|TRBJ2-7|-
SVEGRFGYEQY
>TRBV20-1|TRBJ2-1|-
SARDDSSGYNEQF
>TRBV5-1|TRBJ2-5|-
ASSLSGSSKETQY
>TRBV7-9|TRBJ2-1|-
ASSSPYSSYNEQF
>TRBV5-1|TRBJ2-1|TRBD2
ASTSITGTSGTYNEQF
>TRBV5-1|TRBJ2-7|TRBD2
ASSLSSGSGYEQY
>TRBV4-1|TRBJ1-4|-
ASSRSKINEKLF
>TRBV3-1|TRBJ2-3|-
ASSQAWSRADTQY
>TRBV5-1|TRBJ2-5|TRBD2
ASSLAPTSGGETQY
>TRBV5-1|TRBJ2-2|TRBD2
ASSGSGLAGNTGELF
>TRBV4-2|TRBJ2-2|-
ASSQVPRRNTGELF
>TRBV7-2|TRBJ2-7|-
ASSLVRVDEQY
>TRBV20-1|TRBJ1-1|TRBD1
SARGRGLALNTEAF
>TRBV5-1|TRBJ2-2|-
ASSKPQANTGELF
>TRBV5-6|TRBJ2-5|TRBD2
ASSSGLAPETQY
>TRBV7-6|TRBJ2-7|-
ASSLVPGLSETYEQY
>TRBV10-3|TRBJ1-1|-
AISEVGGSVEAF
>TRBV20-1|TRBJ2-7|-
SAPGKQEGSYEQY
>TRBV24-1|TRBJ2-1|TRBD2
ATSDPSGREHYNEQF
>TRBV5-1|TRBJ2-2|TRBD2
ASSLVAGERAGELF
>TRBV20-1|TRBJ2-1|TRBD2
SARGTGLAGIYNEQF
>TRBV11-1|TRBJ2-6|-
ASSLPHPAGQPESGANVLT
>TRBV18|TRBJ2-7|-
ASSPPRPYEQY
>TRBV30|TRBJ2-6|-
AWSLGGAGANVLT
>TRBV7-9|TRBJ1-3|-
AAERGRLY
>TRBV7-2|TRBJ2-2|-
ATFRAGELF
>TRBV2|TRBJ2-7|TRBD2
ASSAIAGVTYEQY
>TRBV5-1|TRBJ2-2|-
ASSMSGGDTGELF
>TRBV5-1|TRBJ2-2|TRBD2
ASSFGTSPTGELF
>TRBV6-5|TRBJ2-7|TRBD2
ASSYFRDPSRGDEQY
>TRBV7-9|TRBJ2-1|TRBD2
ATIATRLALSEQF
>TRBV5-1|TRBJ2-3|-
ASSLWGSEVADTQY
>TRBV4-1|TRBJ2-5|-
ASTLTVLQETQY
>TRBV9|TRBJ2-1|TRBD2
ASSVGLADEQF
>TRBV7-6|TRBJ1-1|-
ASSSGGIEAF
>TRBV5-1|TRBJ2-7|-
ASSFGDSHTYEQY
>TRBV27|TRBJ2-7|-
ASSLGETVYEQY
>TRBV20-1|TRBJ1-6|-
SARDFWGSSPLH
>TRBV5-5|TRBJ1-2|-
ASSAQTGHGYT
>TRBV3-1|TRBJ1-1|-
ASSLRASNTEAF
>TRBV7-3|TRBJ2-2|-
ASSWSGAATGELF
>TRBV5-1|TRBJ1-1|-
ASSLALHTEAF
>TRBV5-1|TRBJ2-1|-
ASSRQRDTYNEQF
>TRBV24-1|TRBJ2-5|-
ATSNRRPRSPPQETQY
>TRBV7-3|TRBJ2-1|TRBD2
ASSPSRETSGRREQF
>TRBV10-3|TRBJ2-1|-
AISGAYEQF
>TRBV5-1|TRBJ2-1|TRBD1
ASREGAGGGDEQF
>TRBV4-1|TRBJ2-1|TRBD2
ASSHLSGRITGSYNEQF